This TCR beta chain appears in the sequencing data of a study of T cell changes during pregnancy in multiple sclerosis. The table came from immunoSEQ multiplex PCR; TCRdb's copy has only in-frame clones and leaves some out. The table records some 80,000 clones, around 90% of them present only once. The CDR3 consists of 14 residues. The V and J ends lost 0 bases and 3 bases respectively, with 6 bases between them. From germline, CDR1 is ENHRY and CDR2 SYGVKD. The rearrangement links TRBV10-3 to TRBJ1-5; D remains unclear. The clonotype was recovered from a female donor in good health, enrolled as a control in a pregnancy study. The input for sequencing was peripheral blood, taken in the first trimester of pregnancy. CDR3 protein: CAISESRDNQPQHF. The CDR3 coding sequence is TGTGCCATCAGTGAGTCGAGGGACAATCAGCCCCAGCATTTT.